This is a list of T cell receptor beta chains from one sample in a study of blood T cell repertoires in COVID-19. Data came from immunoSEQ multiplex PCR; TCRdb stores just in-frame clones and leaves some out. In the table there are 150,000 to 200,000 clones, around four fifths of which are singletons. Sequencing input: peripheral blood. These receptors all stem from a man aged 35-49 years who had recovered from COVID-19. Each CDR3 is given with its conserved first and last residue. The D gene is left open where the match is weak. Clone size, where shown, is once, few, many, or a class for clones that have expanded.

clone_size: .
v_call: TRBV9
d_call: TRBD1
j_call: TRBJ2-1
cdr3_nt: TGTGCCAGCAGCCCCGACAGGGGGCAAGGCAATGAGCAGTTCTTC
cdr3_aa: CASSPDRGQGNEQFF

clone_size: .
v_call: TRBV4-1
d_call: TRBD1
j_call: TRBJ2-3
cdr3_nt: TGCGCCAGCAGCCAAGAGAGGACAGGGACAGATACGCAGTATTTT
cdr3_aa: CASSQERTGTDTQYF

clone_size: .
v_call: TRBV24-1
d_call: .
j_call: TRBJ2-1
cdr3_nt: TGTGCCACCAGCGCCCCTTCTAATAATGAGCAGTTCTTC
cdr3_aa: CATSAPSNNEQFF

clone_size: .
v_call: TRBV7-9
d_call: TRBD2
j_call: TRBJ2-1
cdr3_nt: TGTGCCAGCAGCCCATCCCTACTAGCGGGAGCCCACAATGAGCAGTTCTTC
cdr3_aa: CASSPSLLAGAHNEQFF

clone_size: few
v_call: TRBV6-5
d_call: .
j_call: TRBJ1-4
cdr3_nt: TGTGCCAGCAAAAAGCCGACAGATAATGAAAAACTGTTTTTT
cdr3_aa: CASKKPTDNEKLFF

clone_size: once
v_call: TRBV6-1
d_call: TRBD2
j_call: TRBJ2-3
cdr3_nt: TGTGCCAGCAGTGAAGGACTAGCGTCAGATACGCAGTATTTT
cdr3_aa: CASSEGLASDTQYF

clone_size: .
v_call: TRBV5-4
d_call: TRBD2
j_call: TRBJ2-3
cdr3_nt: TGTGCCAGCAGCTTGGGGGTCCTAGCGGGGACCACAGATACGCAGTATTTT
cdr3_aa: CASSLGVLAGTTDTQYF

clone_size: .
v_call: TRBV6-2/TRBV6-3
d_call: .
j_call: TRBJ1-2
cdr3_nt: TGTGCCAGCAGTACGGGAGCAGGGATCAAGTATGGCTACACCTTC
cdr3_aa: CASSTGAGIKYGYTF

clone_size: .
v_call: TRBV11-3
d_call: .
j_call: TRBJ2-2
cdr3_nt: TGTGCCAGCAGCTTATCTAGTCGATTCGGGGAGCTGTTTTTT
cdr3_aa: CASSLSSRFGELFF

clone_size: .
v_call: TRBV28
d_call: TRBD1
j_call: TRBJ2-5
cdr3_nt: TGTGCCAGCATCAGACAGGGGGTACGAGAGACCCAGTACTTC
cdr3_aa: CASIRQGVRETQYF

clone_size: .
v_call: TRBV7-2
d_call: TRBD1
j_call: TRBJ2-3
cdr3_nt: TGTGCCAGCAGGCTCACAGGGGGTTTATCAGATACGCAGTATTTT
cdr3_aa: CASRLTGGLSDTQYF

clone_size: once
v_call: TRBV11-2
d_call: .
j_call: TRBJ1-2
cdr3_nt: TGTGCCAGCAGCTTAGTCGAAGGGGAGGGTTCTGGCTACACCTTC
cdr3_aa: CASSLVEGEGSGYTF

clone_size: .
v_call: TRBV6-6
d_call: TRBD1
j_call: TRBJ2-1
cdr3_nt: TGTGCCAGCACTAACCCGGGACAGGGGAACAATGAGCAGTTCTTC
cdr3_aa: CASTNPGQGNNEQFF

clone_size: .
v_call: TRBV18
d_call: .
j_call: TRBJ2-5
cdr3_nt: TGTGCCAGCTCACCAGAGCAGGAGGAGGCCCAGTACTTC
cdr3_aa: CASSPEQEEAQYF

clone_size: .
v_call: TRBV2
d_call: TRBD1
j_call: TRBJ2-7
cdr3_nt: TGTGCCAGCAGCTCGACAGGGTGGGAGCAGTACTTC
cdr3_aa: CASSSTGWEQYF

clone_size: .
v_call: TRBV7-2
d_call: .
j_call: TRBJ2-2
cdr3_nt: TGTGCCAGCAGCAAAAGGTCCGACTCTCGGGCGGGCACCGGGGAGCTGTTTTTT
cdr3_aa: CASSKRSDSRAGTGELFF

clone_size: .
v_call: TRBV6-2/TRBV6-3
d_call: .
j_call: TRBJ1-1
cdr3_nt: TGTGCCAGCAGCCAACGAAGGGGCCCGAACACTGAAGCTTTCTTT
cdr3_aa: CASSQRRGPNTEAFF

clone_size: .
v_call: TRBV3-1/TRBV3-2
d_call: .
j_call: TRBJ1-1
cdr3_nt: TGTGCCAGCAGCCAACCCCACCCCGGGGGCGGGGGGTGGCCTGAAGCTTTCTTT
cdr3_aa: CASSQPHPGGGGWPEAFF

clone_size: .
v_call: TRBV9
d_call: .
j_call: TRBJ1-3
cdr3_nt: TGTGCCAGCAGCATTCATGGAGGGGCCATAAACACCATATATTTT
cdr3_aa: CASSIHGGAINTIYF

clone_size: .
v_call: TRBV28
d_call: .
j_call: TRBJ1-2
cdr3_nt: TGTGCCAGCACCCCGGGGGGCAGTAACTATGGCTACACCTTC
cdr3_aa: CASTPGGSNYGYTF

clone_size: .
v_call: TRBV4-2
d_call: .
j_call: TRBJ1-4
cdr3_nt: TGTGCCAGCAGCCAAGATCAGGAGGGATTCGAAAAACTGTTTTTT
cdr3_aa: CASSQDQEGFEKLFF

clone_size: .
v_call: TRBV7-2
d_call: TRBD2
j_call: TRBJ2-1
cdr3_nt: TGTGCCAGCAGGGCAGCGGGGGCGGTCTACAATGAGCAGTTCTTC
cdr3_aa: CASRAAGAVYNEQFF

clone_size: once
v_call: TRBV6-5
d_call: TRBD2
j_call: TRBJ2-3
cdr3_nt: TGTGCCAGCAGCCGACTAGCGGGATCCACAGATACGCAGTATTTT
cdr3_aa: CASSRLAGSTDTQYF

clone_size: .
v_call: TRBV6-5
d_call: TRBD1
j_call: TRBJ1-4
cdr3_nt: TGTGCCAGCAGTTACACAGACAGGGTAAATGAAAAACTGTTTTTT
cdr3_aa: CASSYTDRVNEKLFF

clone_size: once
v_call: TRBV21-1
d_call: .
j_call: TRBJ2-7
cdr3_nt: TGTGCCAGCAGCTTAACTAACCCCCCTTATTCCTACGAGCAGTACTTC
cdr3_aa: CASSLTNPPYSYEQYF

clone_size: few
v_call: TRBV11-3
d_call: .
j_call: TRBJ1-6
cdr3_nt: TGTGCCAGCAGCTTAGAATCCGTTAAATCACCCCTCCACTTT
cdr3_aa: CASSLESVKSPLHF

clone_size: .
v_call: TRBV28
d_call: .
j_call: TRBJ1-4
cdr3_nt: TGTGCCAGCAGTTCCTCCCTTGGGGGCTTTGAAGAAAAACTGTTTTTT
cdr3_aa: CASSSSLGGFEEKLFF

clone_size: .
v_call: TRBV6-5
d_call: .
j_call: TRBJ1-3
cdr3_nt: TGTGCCAGCAGCCGACAGGTCTCTGGAAACACCATATATTTT
cdr3_aa: CASSRQVSGNTIYF

clone_size: .
v_call: TRBV4-2
d_call: TRBD2
j_call: TRBJ2-7
cdr3_nt: TGTGCCAGCTCTGAGACCGGCGGGGGGGACTACGAGCAGTACTTC
cdr3_aa: CASSETGGGDYEQYF

clone_size: .
v_call: TRBV19
d_call: .
j_call: TRBJ1-1
cdr3_nt: TGTGCCAGTCGCTCCAGTGGCACTGAAGCTTTCTTT
cdr3_aa: CASRSSGTEAFF

clone_size: .
v_call: TRBV27
d_call: TRBD1
j_call: TRBJ1-2
cdr3_nt: TGTGCCAGCAGTTTATCCCGGACAGGGGGGGGTAACTATGGCTACACCTTC
cdr3_aa: CASSLSRTGGGNYGYTF

clone_size: .
v_call: TRBV6-5
d_call: TRBD1
j_call: TRBJ2-2
cdr3_nt: TGTGCCAGCAGTTACTGGAGGGACAGGGCCGGGGAGCTGTTTTTT
cdr3_aa: CASSYWRDRAGELFF

clone_size: .
v_call: TRBV7-9
d_call: .
j_call: TRBJ1-6
cdr3_nt: TGTGCCAGCAGCTTAGATCCGGGAAGGACCCTCCACTTT
cdr3_aa: CASSLDPGRTLHF

clone_size: .
v_call: TRBV4-3
d_call: .
j_call: TRBJ2-3
cdr3_nt: TGCGCCAGCAGCCAAGACCGACACTCTAGCACAGATACGCAGTATTTT
cdr3_aa: CASSQDRHSSTDTQYF

clone_size: .
v_call: TRBV12-3/TRBV12-4
d_call: .
j_call: TRBJ2-1
cdr3_nt: TGTGCCAGCAGTTTTTCGGGCTACAATGAGCAGTTCTTC
cdr3_aa: CASSFSGYNEQFF

clone_size: .
v_call: TRBV20-1
d_call: .
j_call: TRBJ2-3
cdr3_nt: TGCAGTGCGAATAGTTTGGATACGCAGTATTTT
cdr3_aa: CSANSLDTQYF

clone_size: .
v_call: TRBV5-6
d_call: .
j_call: TRBJ1-4
cdr3_nt: TGTGTCAGCAGCTTTCGGGGGAGGACAACTAATGAAAAACTGTTTTTT
cdr3_aa: CVSSFRGRTTNEKLFF

clone_size: .
v_call: TRBV19
d_call: TRBD2
j_call: TRBJ2-7
cdr3_nt: TGTGCCAGTAAAGAGCGGGACCACTCCTACGAGCAGTACTTC
cdr3_aa: CASKERDHSYEQYF

clone_size: .
v_call: TRBV11-2
d_call: .
j_call: TRBJ2-5
cdr3_nt: TGTGCCAGCAGCTTCAGGGGGGTACAAGAGACCCAGTACTTC
cdr3_aa: CASSFRGVQETQYF

clone_size: .
v_call: TRBV4-2
d_call: .
j_call: TRBJ2-3
cdr3_nt: TGTGCCAGCAGCCAAGATGGGGCCCCAGATACGCAGTATTTT
cdr3_aa: CASSQDGAPDTQYF

clone_size: .
v_call: TRBV6-2/TRBV6-3
d_call: .
j_call: TRBJ2-7
cdr3_nt: TGTGCCAGCAGCCCGACGGACAGCGGATCTGAGTTGTACTTC
cdr3_aa: CASSPTDSGSELYF

clone_size: .
v_call: TRBV9
d_call: .
j_call: TRBJ2-2
cdr3_nt: TGTGCCAGCAGCGTAGGAGGCGGGGAGCTGTTTTTT
cdr3_aa: CASSVGGGELFF

clone_size: .
v_call: TRBV10-2
d_call: .
j_call: TRBJ2-1
cdr3_nt: TGCGCCAGCAGTGCCGGGACTTTCTATGAAGAGCAGTTCTTC
cdr3_aa: CASSAGTFYEEQFF

clone_size: .
v_call: TRBV12-3/TRBV12-4
d_call: .
j_call: TRBJ1-2
cdr3_nt: TGTGCCAGCAGTTTACTCGGGGATGGCTACACCTTC
cdr3_aa: CASSLLGDGYTF

clone_size: once
v_call: TRBV7-3
d_call: .
j_call: TRBJ2-1
cdr3_nt: TGTGCCAGCAGCTTAACGCGGGACTCCCACAATGAGCAGTTCTTC
cdr3_aa: CASSLTRDSHNEQFF

clone_size: .
v_call: TRBV5-6
d_call: .
j_call: TRBJ2-2
cdr3_nt: TGTGCCAGCAGCTTGCTAGCAGCTGACTACACCGGGGAGCTGTTTTTT
cdr3_aa: CASSLLAADYTGELFF

clone_size: .
v_call: TRBV11-2
d_call: TRBD1
j_call: TRBJ2-5
cdr3_nt: TGTGCCAGCAGCCCCAGGGGGCGAGAAGAGACCCAGTACTTC
cdr3_aa: CASSPRGREETQYF

clone_size: .
v_call: TRBV4-3
d_call: TRBD1
j_call: TRBJ1-1
cdr3_nt: TGCGCCAGCAGCCCTGGACAGGGGAGGTACACTGAAGCTTTCTTT
cdr3_aa: CASSPGQGRYTEAFF

clone_size: once
v_call: TRBV12-3/TRBV12-4
d_call: TRBD1
j_call: TRBJ1-1
cdr3_nt: TGTGCCAGCTCGGACAGGCACACTGAAGCTTTCTTT
cdr3_aa: CASSDRHTEAFF

clone_size: .
v_call: TRBV5-6
d_call: TRBD1
j_call: TRBJ1-4
cdr3_nt: TGTGCCAGCAGCTTGGGGGGGACAGGACATAATGAAAAACTGTTTTTT
cdr3_aa: CASSLGGTGHNEKLFF

clone_size: .
v_call: TRBV19
d_call: TRBD1
j_call: TRBJ1-2
cdr3_nt: TGTGCCAGTATCCAACGGGGGGACAGGGACGATGGCTACACCTTC
cdr3_aa: CASIQRGDRDDGYTF

clone_size: few
v_call: TRBV28
d_call: .
j_call: TRBJ1-2
cdr3_nt: TGTGCCAGCAGTTTTCGCGGAGGCTACACCTTC
cdr3_aa: CASSFRGGYTF

clone_size: .
v_call: TRBV9
d_call: .
j_call: TRBJ1-2
cdr3_nt: TGTGCCAGCAGCGTGCAGGGCCTCTATGGCTACACCTTC
cdr3_aa: CASSVQGLYGYTF

clone_size: .
v_call: TRBV29-1
d_call: TRBD1
j_call: TRBJ2-7
cdr3_nt: TGCAGCGTTGTCCGTTTTGACAGGGACCTCTACGAGCAGTACTTC
cdr3_aa: CSVVRFDRDLYEQYF

clone_size: .
v_call: TRBV2
d_call: TRBD2
j_call: TRBJ2-1
cdr3_nt: TGTGCCAGCAGTGGGACTAGCACCCCGTACAATGAGCAGTTCTTC
cdr3_aa: CASSGTSTPYNEQFF

clone_size: few
v_call: TRBV6-5
d_call: .
j_call: TRBJ2-1
cdr3_nt: TGTGCCGGGAGAAGCTCCTACAATGAGCAGTTCTTC
cdr3_aa: CAGRSSYNEQFF

clone_size: .
v_call: TRBV19
d_call: TRBD1
j_call: TRBJ1-4
cdr3_nt: TGTGCCAGTAGTAAGACAGGGGTGTCTGAAAAACTGTTTTTT
cdr3_aa: CASSKTGVSEKLFF

clone_size: few
v_call: TRBV5-5
d_call: .
j_call: TRBJ2-7
cdr3_nt: TGTGCCAGCAGCTTGGGTGGGAGTTTGCCCTACGAGCAGTACTTC
cdr3_aa: CASSLGGSLPYEQYF

clone_size: few
v_call: TRBV6-5
d_call: .
j_call: TRBJ2-5
cdr3_nt: TGTGCCAGCAGTAGAGGACAGCAAGAGACCCAGTACTTC
cdr3_aa: CASSRGQQETQYF